One and the same sample provided the 5 T cell receptor beta chains below, sequenced in a study of PD-1 blockade in classical Hodgkin lymphoma. The protocol was immunoSEQ multiplex PCR, while the TCRdb copy is restricted to in-frame clones and leaves out a portion. The data contain about 96,000 clones, 85% to 95% of them singletons. The time point here: cycle 4 day 1 (C4D1), after 6 weeks of nivolumab. Every patient was affected by relapse after autologous stem cell transplantation, while exposure to brentuximab vedotin was not uniform. The input for sequencing was peripheral blood mononuclear cells (PBMCs), taken before the fourth cycle of nivolumab. The receptors shown here come from a human donor with classical Hodgkin lymphoma.

The chain combines TRBV19 with TRBJ1-1; D not certain. The germline gives CDR1 LNHDA, CDR2 SQIVND (reference sequence). The CDR3 runs to 14 residues. V was clipped by 2 bases and J by 4 bases, with 11 bases between them. In nucleotides, the CDR3 is TGTGCCAGTAGTATATGGGGAAGCGGCACTGAAGCTTTCTTT. It codes for CASSIWGSGTEAFF. Using reference TRBV19 and TRBJ1-1 for the parts outside the CDR3, the full variable domain is DGGITQSPKYLFRKEGQNVTLSCEQNLNHDAMYWYRQDPGQGLRLIYYSQIVNDFQKGDIAEGYSVSREKKESFPLTVTSAQKNPTAFYLCASSIWGSGTEAFFGQGTRLTVV.

The chain uses TRBV27 and TRBJ2-2; 14 bases map to TRBD2. The CDR3 runs 15 residues. The germline gives CDR1 MNHEY, CDR2 SMNVEV (reference sequence). V shed 6 bases and J 8 bases; nucleotides not matched to a gene: 5. The CDR3 DNA reads TGTGCCAGCAGGTCCGGGACTAGCGGGAGAGGGGAGCTGTTTTTT. Translating gives CASRSGTSGRGELFF.

This clone was seen once. This sequence joins TRBV29-1 and TRBJ2-7; 7 bases agree with TRBD1. The V and J ends lost 7 bases and 2 bases, in that order; junction bases with no gene match: 5. The CDR3 runs 12 residues. Germline V gene sequence: CDR1 SQVTM, CDR2 ANQGSEA. CDR3 bases: TGCAGCGCCCGGGACAGAGCCTACGAGCAGTACTTC. Translated, it gives CSARDRAYEQYF.

The V gene is TRBV19, the J gene TRBJ2-1; 9 bases are shared with TRBD1. The CDR3 sequence is 14 residues long. Trimming removed 6 bases from V and 4 bases from J; junction bases left unmatched: 4. CDR1 is LNHDA, CDR2 SQIVND, per germline (reference sequence). The CDR3 here is CASSPTGGYNEQFF. In nucleotides, the CDR3 is TGTGCCAGTAGCCCGACAGGGGGGTACAATGAGCAGTTCTTC.

CDR3 nucleotides: TGTGCCAGCAGTTACTCCAAGTTCTCCACTGAAGCTTTCTTT. Translating it yields CASSYSKFSTEAFF. The rearrangement uses TRBV6-5 and TRBJ1-1, with D uncertain. The CDR3 is 14 residues long. Germline-derived CDR1 and CDR2 are MNHEY and SVGAGI. The V gene lost 0 bases and the J gene lost 4 bases, with 9 bases spanning the gap.